This T cell receptor beta chain was found in a study of T cell responses to AZD1222 COVID-19 vaccine. Whole-study findings and limits: Spike-specific TCR breadth rose after two AZD1222 doses, and depth rose as well. The donors showed a predominance of white British ancestry and of females, with possible underestimation of clonal diversity. Among spike-specific TCRs, nearly half reportedly target unmutated variant regions. It was only a handful of AZD1222 recipients who were seropositive at baseline.

Per the germline V gene, CDR1 is LGHNA and CDR2 is YSLEER. V lost 0 bases and J lost 4, with 16 bases in between. There are 16 residues in the CDR3. This clone was observed once. As yet, its antigen is unknown. Repertoires were generated with immunoSEQ multiplex PCR, while TCRdb's copy carries only in-frame clones and drops some. There are 150,000 or so clones in the sample; 70% to 90% occur only once, and about 3% lies in the top ten. This chain connects TRBV4-3 to TRBJ2-7, with D hard to call. The sequences come from peripheral blood, collected on day 0 of AZD1222 vaccination. The TCR originated in an adult in good health. CDR3 sequence reads: CASSQEAPSGFYEQYF. CDR3 DNA sequence: TGCGCCAGCAGCCAAGAGGCACCCTCCGGATTTTACGAGCAGTACTTC.